One and the same sample provided the 17 T cell receptor beta chains below, sequenced in a study of a mutant IDH1 vaccine in newly diagnosed glioma. As to time point: baseline, week 1 (first vaccination visit). The sample's treatment: pre-vaccination baseline after standard-of-care therapy. Libraries were prepared by immunoSEQ multiplex PCR; TCRdb keeps only in-frame clonotypes and omits some of them. The sample lists 90,000 to 95,000 clones; about four fifths were seen once. The material sequenced was PBMCs, taken from a glioma patient treated with radiotherapy, temozolomide or both. Receptors were obtained from a woman between 45 and 65 years old with glioma.

This chain uses TRBV28 with TRBJ1-4; D not certain. Germline CDR1 MDHEN, CDR2 SYDVKM. Trimming cost V 0 bases and J 1 base, with 6 bases left between them. The CDR3 length is 15 residues. The CDR3 DNA follows: TGTGCCAGCAGTTTATGGGGGAAAACTAATGAAAAACTGTTTTTT. Residues: CASSLWGKTNEKLFF.

Written as DNA, the CDR3 is TGTGCCAGCAGTGTCGACCGAACAGATACGCAGTATTTT. It is translated as CASSVDRTDTQYF. This chain connects TRBV2 to TRBJ2-3; D gene unclear. Germline V gene sequence: CDR1 SNHLY, CDR2 FYNNEI. The CDR3 contains 13 residues. V was cut by 4 bases and J by 3 bases, with 8 bases left in between.

The J gene is TRBJ2-7, the V gene TRBV5-1, with a possible D match to TRBD1 (6 bases). Trimming cost V 2 bases and J 3 bases, with 12 bases left between them. Germline V gene lookup returns CDR1 SGHRS and CDR2 YFSETQ. This CDR3 comprises 14 residues. The CDR3 loop reads CASSLRTGHYEQYF. Here the CDR3 DNA reads TGCGCCAGCAGCTTAAGGACGGGACACTACGAGCAGTACTTC.

V gene TRBV29-1 combines with J gene TRBJ1-1; D may be TRBD1 (5 bases). The germline CDR1 and CDR2 sequences are SQVTM and ANQGSEA. The length of the CDR3 is 15 residues. The V end lost 0 bases, the J end lost 4 bases, and 15 bases lay between the germline ends. CDR3 coding DNA: TGCAGCGTTGAAGATTATGGGGGAGTGAGCACTGAAGCTTTCTTT. Its translation: CSVEDYGGVSTEAFF.

V is TRBV6-5 and J is TRBJ1-6; no firm D call. The V gene's germline CDR1 is MNHEY and CDR2 SVGAGI. The CDR3 sequence is 16 residues long. V lost 4 bases and J 0 bases, leaving 10 bases between the germline ends. CDR3 in amino acids: CASSSQSSSYNSPLHF. DNA of the CDR3: TGTGCCAGCAGTTCCCAGAGCAGCTCCTATAATTCACCCCTCCACTTT.

The rearrangement joins TRBV5-1 to TRBJ1-1; no firm D call. This CDR3 is built from 13 residues. Germline V lookup: CDR1 SGHRS, CDR2 YFSETQ. With 4 bases removed from V and 0 bases from J, the gap between germline ends came to 7 bases. The CDR3 coding sequence is TGCGCCAGCAGCCCGGACGTGAACACTGAAGCTTTCTTT. Its protein product is CASSPDVNTEAFF.

The chain recombines TRBV19 with TRBJ2-1; D is unresolved. Germline V gene data show CDR1 as LNHDA and CDR2 as SQIVND (reference sequence). This CDR3 has 14 residues. Trimming took off 10 bases at V and 8 bases at J, with 21 bases between the two ends. As DNA, the CDR3 is TGTGCCATCCCCGAGAGTCACGGTCGAGATGAGCAGTTCTTC. Translated: CAIPESHGRDEQFF.

The rearrangement joins TRBV5-4 to TRBJ1-2, with D uncertain. The germline gives CDR1 SGHNT, CDR2 YYREEE (reference sequence). Trimming took 1 base from V and 3 from J, leaving 13 bases between them. The CDR3 spans 15 residues. The CDR3 coding sequence is TGTGCCAGCAGCTTGAGACCTCAGGCCGACTATGGCTACACCTTC. Its translation: CASSLRPQADYGYTF.

The chain combines TRBV15 with TRBJ2-3, with TRBD1 identical over 8 bases. The CDR3 sequence is 16 residues long. J was trimmed by 0 bases and V by 1 base; bases with no gene match: 3. The V gene's germline CDR1 is LNHNV and CDR2 YYDKDF (reference sequence). CDR3: CATSRAYRGSTDTQYF. The DNA for the CDR3 is TGTGCCACCAGCAGAGCTTACAGGGGGAGCACAGATACGCAGTATTTT. The variable domain in full, completed from reference TRBV15 and TRBJ2-3, reads DAMVIQNPRYQVTQFGKPVTLSCSQTLNHNVMYWYQQKSSQAPKLLFHYYDKDFNNEADTPDNFQSRRPNTSFCFLDIRSPGLGDTAMYLCATSRAYRGSTDTQYFGPGTRLTVL.

As regards this clone: One end of the junction varies from germline; a read error may be responsible. The chain joins TRBV28 to TRBJ2-7; D assignment may be TRBD1 or TRBD2 (5 bases each). The CDR3 is 16 amino acids. Germline values: CDR1 MDHEN, CDR2 SYDVKM. DNA for the CDR3: TGTGCCAGCAGTCTTTTCGCCGGGACGGTCTCCTACGAGCGGTACTTC. Translating gives CASSLFAGTVSYERYF.

The rearrangement links TRBV5-1 to TRBJ2-7; 7 positions agree with TRBD1. After removal of 2 bases from V and 4 bases from J, the junction contained 3 bases not matched to a gene. The germline gives CDR1 SGHRS, CDR2 YFSETQ. The CDR3 runs 13 residues. The DNA for the CDR3 is TGCGCCAGCAGCTTCACAGGGGAATACGAGCAGTACTTC. The encoded protein is CASSFTGEYEQYF.

This clone occurred once. The chain uses TRBV9 and TRBJ1-2, with TRBD1 as a possible D gene (5 bases). V lost 3 bases, J lost 4 bases, and 13 bases lay in between. Germline V gene lookup returns CDR1 SGDLS and CDR2 YYNGEE. The CDR3 has 14 amino acids. The CDR3 DNA reads TGTGCCAGCAGCGGCGACGGGGGGACCTATGGCTACACCTTC. Translation: CASSGDGGTYGYTF.

V gene TRBV2 combines with J gene TRBJ1-1, with 7 positions matching TRBD1. Germline V CDR1 and CDR2: SNHLY, FYNNEI. Losses at the gene ends were 5 bases for V and 5 bases for J; bases not matched to a gene: 5. This CDR3 contains 13 residues. The CDR3 nucleotides are TGTGCCAGCAGTAACAGGGGTAGAACTGAAGCTTTCTTT. Translated, it gives CASSNRGRTEAFF.

The V and J genes are TRBV25-1 and TRBJ1-2; D remains ambiguous. This CDR3 is 10 amino acids long. V shed 7 bases and J shed 7 bases, with 7 bases lying between them. Looked up from germline, CDR1 is MGHDK and CDR2 is SYGVNS. Written as DNA, the CDR3 is TGTGCCAGCATGGGAAGTGGCTACACCTTC. Translating it yields CASMGSGYTF.

This clone was found a few times. The chain recombines TRBV25-1 with TRBJ2-7; D not certain. This CDR3 comprises 11 residues. V was shortened by 0 bases and J by 6 bases, with 3 bases between the two germline ends. The germline V gene has CDR1 MGHDK and CDR2 SYGVNS. CDR3 DNA: TGTGCCAGCAGTGAATACGGCGAGCAGTACTTC. This encodes CASSEYGEQYF.

V is TRBV7-8 and J is TRBJ1-4; 7 nucleotides agree with TRBD1. Looked up from germline, CDR1 is SGHVS and CDR2 is FQNEAQ. CDR3 length equals 17 residues. After removal of 5 bases from V and 8 bases from J, the junction contained 17 bases not matched to a gene. The CDR3 DNA is TGTGCCAGCAGCCCCGGGACAGTTCAACCCCCTGCCGAAAAACTGTTTTTT. It yields the protein CASSPGTVQPPAEKLFF.

The gene calls are TRBV7-2 and TRBJ2-7; D could derive from TRBD1 or TRBD2 (6 bases each). Germline V gene lookup returns CDR1 SGHTA and CDR2 FQGNSA. V was pared by 8 bases and J by 5 bases, with 19 bases between. The CDR3 runs to 14 residues. CDR3 bases: TGTGCCAGCCGGGTCGGGGGCCAAGCGGACGAGCAGTACTTC. As protein: CASRVGGQADEQYF. The full variable domain, in which reference TRBV7-2 and TRBJ2-7 provide the parts outside the CDR3, is GAGVSQSPSNKVTEKGKDVELRCDPISGHTALYWYRQSLGQGLEFLIYFQGNSAPDKSGLPSDRFSAERTGGSVSTLTIQRTQQEDSAVYLCASRVGGQADEQYFGPGTRLTVT.